The TCR beta chain under discussion was sequenced for a study of shared clonotypes between healthy human individuals. Study-level background: A couple of women and a few men aged 18 to 49 made up the donors. General study findings and limits: The researchers took only blood, and tissue repertoires probably look different. Clonotypes that were shared across a handful of donors made up approximately 5.1% of naive CD4 clonotypes. Larger richness was generally estimated for naive than memory subsets.

Clones were sequenced by immunoSEQ multiplex PCR, and TCRdb holds only the in-frame ones, with some missing. In the table there are 550,000 to 750,000 clones, less than 97% of which are singletons. Terminally differentiated effector memory CD45RA+ cells were left out of the naive CD8 fraction, which was CD45RO-negative and positively selected for CCR7. This clone has just one count. Its target is unknown. The V gene's germline CDR1 is MNHEY and CDR2 SMNVEV (reference sequence). This CDR3 has 15 residues. V dropped 3 bases and J dropped 4; count of bases not matched to a gene: 9. This chain links TRBV27 with TRBJ2-7; 7 positions agree with TRBD2. The clonotype was recovered from a woman in her 30s in good health. The sequencing input was naive CD8+ T cells sorted from blood. The CDR3 spells CASSLGLPETYEQYF. CDR3 sequence (DNA): TGTGCCAGCAGTTTGGGACTACCGGAAACGTACGAGCAGTACTTC.